The 11 T cell receptor beta chains below come from one sample, sequenced in a study of PD-L1 blockade in urothelial cancer. TCRdb's table, derived via immunoSEQ multiplex PCR, lists solely in-frame clones and lacks some. In the table there are tens of thousands of clones, 80% to 85% of which are singletons. Sequences were derived from PBMCs, sampled around atezolizumab (anti-PD-L1) treatment. These receptors were taken from a man aged 65-85 years with urothelial cancer.

V is TRBV4-1 and J is TRBJ2-7, with TRBD2 identical over 10 bases. V lost 3 bases and J lost 3; bases outside the gene matches: 8. The CDR3 runs 16 residues. Germline V gene sequence: CDR1 MGHRA, CDR2 YSYEKL. CDR3 region: CASSQATSGINYEQYF. The CDR3 nucleotides read TGCGCCAGCAGCCAGGCCACTAGCGGGATTAACTACGAGCAGTACTTC.

The rearrangement joins TRBV29-1 to TRBJ2-7; weak D call: TRBD1 (5 bases). This CDR3 contains 13 residues. V lost 3 bases, J lost 1 base, and 10 bases lay in between. Germline-derived CDR1 and CDR2 are SQVTM and ANQGSEA. CDR3 sequence: CSVEGPGSYEQYF. DNA for the CDR3: TGCAGCGTTGAGGGGCCAGGGTCCTACGAGCAGTACTTC.

The V gene is TRBV28, the J gene TRBJ2-7; 7 bases map to TRBD1. The V gene end was trimmed by 4 bases and the J gene end by 2 bases; junction bases not matched to a gene: 5. CDR1 MDHEN and CDR2 SYDVKM come from the germline V gene. This CDR3 is built from 14 residues. The CDR3 here is CASSSGQITYEQYF. The DNA for the CDR3 is TGTGCCAGCAGTTCGGGACAGATTACCTACGAGCAGTACTTC.

The V call is TRBV5-1, the J call TRBJ2-5, with D tentatively TRBD1 (5 bases). Deletions cut 7 bases from V and 4 bases from J, with 11 bases between. From germline, CDR1 is SGHRS and CDR2 YFSETQ. CDR3 length equals 12 residues. This CDR3 reads CASAAQGETQYF. The CDR3 region has the DNA TGCGCCAGCGCCGCCCAGGGAGAGACCCAGTACTTC. The full variable domain, with the rest looked up from reference TRBV5-1 and TRBJ2-5, is KAGVTQTPRYLIKTRGQQVTLSCSPISGHRSVSWYQQTPGQGLQFLFEYFSETQRNKGNFPGRFSGRQFSNSRSEMNVSTLELGDSALYLCASAAQGETQYFGPGTRLLVL.

V usage is TRBV5-1 and J usage is TRBJ2-3, with 9 bases that match TRBD2. The CDR3 length is 19 residues. Germline V gene lookup returns CDR1 SGHRS and CDR2 YFSETQ. Germline trimming cut 4 bases from V and 0 bases from J; bases unmatched to any gene: 15. The CDR3 is CASSPSLAGLHTSTDTQYF. The CDR3 bases are TGCGCCAGCAGCCCATCACTAGCGGGCCTTCATACTAGCACAGATACGCAGTATTTT.

This rearrangement joins TRBV11-2 to TRBJ1-1, with 7 bases that match TRBD1. CDR1 and CDR2 (germline): SGHAT, FQNNGV. The trim removed 7 bases at V and 0 bases at J, leaving 5 bases unmatched. The CDR3 runs 14 residues. The CDR3: CASTPGQMNTEAFF. CDR3 in DNA: TGTGCCAGCACCCCGGGACAGATGAACACTGAAGCTTTCTTT.

This chain connects TRBV4-2 to TRBJ1-1; D is undetermined. Germline V gene data show CDR1 as LGHNA and CDR2 as YNFKEQ. This CDR3 has 12 amino acids. V lost 0 bases, J lost 10 bases, and 9 bases lay in between. CDR3 residues: CASSQEVEGAFF. The CDR3 bases are TGTGCCAGCAGCCAAGAAGTAGAGGGAGCTTTCTTT.

The chain joins TRBV7-2 to TRBJ1-2; D is perhaps TRBD1 (6 bases). The CDR3 runs to 13 residues. Germline CDR1 SGHTA, CDR2 FQGNSA. Trimming took off 5 bases at V and 7 bases at J, with 14 bases between the two ends. Here the CDR3 DNA reads TGTGCCAGCAGCAAACGGGACACAGGTGGCTACACCTTC. Protein product: CASSKRDTGGYTF.

V and J are TRBV14 and TRBJ1-3; D unresolved. This CDR3 spans 17 amino acids. Germline CDR1 is SGHDN and CDR2 is FVKESK. The V and J ends lost 0 bases and 0 bases respectively, with 12 bases between them. This CDR3 is CASSQDLGGSSGNTIYF. CDR3 sequence (DNA): TGTGCCAGCAGCCAAGATCTCGGCGGCAGCTCTGGAAACACCATATATTTT.

The chain recombines TRBV28 with TRBJ2-5; weak D call: TRBD2 (6 bases). This CDR3 spans 12 amino acids. Germline CDR1 reads MDHEN; CDR2 reads SYDVKM. V lost 10 bases and J lost 4, with 13 bases in between. The CDR3 reads CATPGGGETQYF. The CDR3 DNA follows: TGTGCCACCCCCGGGGGTGGAGAGACCCAGTACTTC.

CDR3 in DNA: TGCGCCAGCAGCTTGGGACAGGGGGAGAACGAGCAGTACTTC. It translates to CASSLGQGENEQYF. The V call is TRBV5-1, the J call TRBJ2-7; TRBD1 agrees at 9 bases. Trimming took 0 bases from V and 5 from J; bases not matched to a gene: 3. Looked up from germline, CDR1 is SGHRS and CDR2 is YFSETQ. CDR3 size: 14 residues. Full variable domain (missing parts from reference TRBV5-1 and TRBJ2-7): KAGVTQTPRYLIKTRGQQVTLSCSPISGHRSVSWYQQTPGQGLQFLFEYFSETQRNKGNFPGRFSGRQFSNSRSEMNVSTLELGDSALYLCASSLGQGENEQYFGPGTRLTVT.